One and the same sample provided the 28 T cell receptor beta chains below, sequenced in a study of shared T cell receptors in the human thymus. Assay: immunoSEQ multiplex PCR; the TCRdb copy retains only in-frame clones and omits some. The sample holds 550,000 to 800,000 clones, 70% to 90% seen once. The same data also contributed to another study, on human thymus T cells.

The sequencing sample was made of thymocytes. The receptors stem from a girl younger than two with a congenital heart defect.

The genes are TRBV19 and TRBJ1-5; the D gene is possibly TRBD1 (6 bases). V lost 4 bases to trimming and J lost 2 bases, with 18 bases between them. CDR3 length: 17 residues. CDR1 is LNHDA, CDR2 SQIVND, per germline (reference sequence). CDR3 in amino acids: CASSTGQLTDGNQPQHF. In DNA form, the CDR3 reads TGTGCCAGTAGTACCGGACAGCTGACCGATGGCAATCAGCCCCAGCATTTT.

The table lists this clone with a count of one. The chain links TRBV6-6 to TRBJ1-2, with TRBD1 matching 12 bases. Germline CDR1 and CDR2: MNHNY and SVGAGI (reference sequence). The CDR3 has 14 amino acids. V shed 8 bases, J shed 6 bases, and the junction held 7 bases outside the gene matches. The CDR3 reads CASGRDRGLDGYTF. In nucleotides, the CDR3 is TGTGCCAGCGGGCGGGACAGGGGGCTGGATGGCTACACCTTC.

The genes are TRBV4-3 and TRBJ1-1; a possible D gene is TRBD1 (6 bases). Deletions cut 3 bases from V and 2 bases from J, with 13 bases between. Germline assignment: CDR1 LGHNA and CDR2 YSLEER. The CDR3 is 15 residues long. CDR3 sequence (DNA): TGCGCCAGCAGCCACACACGGACAGATAACACTGAAGCTTTCTTT. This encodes CASSHTRTDNTEAFF.

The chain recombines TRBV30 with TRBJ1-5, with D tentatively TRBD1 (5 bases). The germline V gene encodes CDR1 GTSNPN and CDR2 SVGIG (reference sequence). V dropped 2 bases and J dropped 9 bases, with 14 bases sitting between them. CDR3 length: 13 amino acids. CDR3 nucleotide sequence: TGTGCCTGGAGTCCGGGGGGGTTGAGGCCCCAGCATTTT. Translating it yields CAWSPGGLRPQHF. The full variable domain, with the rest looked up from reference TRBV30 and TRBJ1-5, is SQTIHQWPATLVQPVGSPLSLECTVEGTSNPNLYWYRQAAGRGLQLLFYSVGIGQISSEVPQNLSASRPQDRQFILSSKKLLLSDSGFYLCAWSPGGLRPQHFGDGTRLSIL.

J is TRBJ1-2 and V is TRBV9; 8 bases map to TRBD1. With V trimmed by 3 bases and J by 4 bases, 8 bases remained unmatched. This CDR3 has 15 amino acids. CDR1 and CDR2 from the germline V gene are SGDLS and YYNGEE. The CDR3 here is CASSADRGYLYGYTF. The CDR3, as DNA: TGTGCCAGCAGCGCTGACAGGGGCTACCTCTATGGCTACACCTTC.

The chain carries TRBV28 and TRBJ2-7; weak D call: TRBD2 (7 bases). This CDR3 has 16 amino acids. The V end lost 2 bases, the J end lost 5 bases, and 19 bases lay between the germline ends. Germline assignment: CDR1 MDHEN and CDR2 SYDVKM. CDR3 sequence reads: CASSLMSRGPVNEQYF. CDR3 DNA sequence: TGTGCCAGCAGTTTAATGTCGCGGGGGCCCGTCAACGAGCAGTACTTC.

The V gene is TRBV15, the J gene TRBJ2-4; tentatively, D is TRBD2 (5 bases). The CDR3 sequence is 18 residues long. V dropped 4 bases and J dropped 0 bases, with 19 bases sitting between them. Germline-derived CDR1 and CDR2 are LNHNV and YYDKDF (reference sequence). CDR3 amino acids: CATSMDFRAALAKNIQYF. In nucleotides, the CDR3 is TGTGCCACCAGCATGGACTTCCGGGCGGCTCTAGCCAAAAACATTCAGTACTTC.

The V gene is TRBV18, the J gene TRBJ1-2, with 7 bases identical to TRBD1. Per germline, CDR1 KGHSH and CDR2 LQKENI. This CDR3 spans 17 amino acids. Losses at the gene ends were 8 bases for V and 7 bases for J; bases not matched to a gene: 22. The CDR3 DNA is TGTGCCAGCCAACGGGAAAATTACCTAACAGGGGAAGGTGGCTACACCTTC. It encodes CASQRENYLTGEGGYTF.

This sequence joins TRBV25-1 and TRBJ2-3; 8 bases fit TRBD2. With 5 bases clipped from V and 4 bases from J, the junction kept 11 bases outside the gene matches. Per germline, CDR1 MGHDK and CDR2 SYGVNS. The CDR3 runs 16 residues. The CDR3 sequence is CASSSALGLASDTQYF. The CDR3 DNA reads TGTGCCAGCAGTTCGGCCTTAGGACTAGCTTCAGATACGCAGTATTTT. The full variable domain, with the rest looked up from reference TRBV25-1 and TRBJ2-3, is EADIYQTPRYLVIGTGKKITLECSQTMGHDKMYWYQQDPGMELHLIHYSYGVNSTEKGDLSSESTVSRIRTEHFPLTLESARPSHTSQYLCASSSALGLASDTQYFGPGTRLTVL.

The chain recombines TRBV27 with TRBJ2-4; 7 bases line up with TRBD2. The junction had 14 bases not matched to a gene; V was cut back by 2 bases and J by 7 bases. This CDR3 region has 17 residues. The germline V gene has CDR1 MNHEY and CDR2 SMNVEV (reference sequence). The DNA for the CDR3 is TGTGCCAGCAGTTTAAGGGCGGGGGATCCCCCAGGGAACATTCAGTACTTC. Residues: CASSLRAGDPPGNIQYF.

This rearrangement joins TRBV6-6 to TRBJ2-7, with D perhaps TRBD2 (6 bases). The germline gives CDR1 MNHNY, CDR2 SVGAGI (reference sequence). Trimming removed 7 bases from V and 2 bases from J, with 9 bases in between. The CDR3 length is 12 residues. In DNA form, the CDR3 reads TGTGCCAGCATTGGGGGGACCTACGAGCAGTACTTC. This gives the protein CASIGGTYEQYF.

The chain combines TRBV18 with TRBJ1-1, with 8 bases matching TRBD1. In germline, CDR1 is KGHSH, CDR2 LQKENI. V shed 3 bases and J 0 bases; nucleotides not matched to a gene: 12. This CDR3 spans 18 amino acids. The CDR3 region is CASSPEGTGQEMNTEAFF. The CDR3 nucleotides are TGTGCCAGCTCACCTGAGGGAACGGGACAGGAGATGAACACTGAAGCTTTCTTT.

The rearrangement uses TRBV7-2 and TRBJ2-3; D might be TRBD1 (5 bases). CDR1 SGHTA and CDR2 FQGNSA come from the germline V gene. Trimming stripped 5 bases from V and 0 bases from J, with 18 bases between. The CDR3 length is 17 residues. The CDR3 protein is CASSGHRQRHSTDTQYF. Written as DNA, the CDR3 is TGTGCCAGCAGCGGCCATCGACAGAGACATAGCACAGATACGCAGTATTTT.

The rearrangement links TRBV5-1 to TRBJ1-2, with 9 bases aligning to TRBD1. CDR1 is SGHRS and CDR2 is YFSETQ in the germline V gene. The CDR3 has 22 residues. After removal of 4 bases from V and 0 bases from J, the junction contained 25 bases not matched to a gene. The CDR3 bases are TGCGCCAGCAGCCCATACCCGGACAGGGGCGGCTTTAGGGGTCTTTCTAACTATGGCTACACCTTC. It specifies CASSPYPDRGGFRGLSNYGYTF.

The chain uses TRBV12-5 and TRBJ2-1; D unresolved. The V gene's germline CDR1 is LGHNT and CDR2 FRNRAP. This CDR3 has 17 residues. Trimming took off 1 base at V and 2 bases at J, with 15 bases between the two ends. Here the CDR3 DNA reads TGTGCTAGTGGTTTGGATCCGGCAAGCGTGGCCTACAATGAGCAGTTCTTC. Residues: CASGLDPASVAYNEQFF.

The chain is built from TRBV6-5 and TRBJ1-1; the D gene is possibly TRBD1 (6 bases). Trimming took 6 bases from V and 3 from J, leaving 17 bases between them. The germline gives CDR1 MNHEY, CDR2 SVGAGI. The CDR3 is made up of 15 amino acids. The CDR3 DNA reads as TGTGCCAGCAGCCGAAACCACAACAGGGACACTGAAGCTTTCTTT. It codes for CASSRNHNRDTEAFF.

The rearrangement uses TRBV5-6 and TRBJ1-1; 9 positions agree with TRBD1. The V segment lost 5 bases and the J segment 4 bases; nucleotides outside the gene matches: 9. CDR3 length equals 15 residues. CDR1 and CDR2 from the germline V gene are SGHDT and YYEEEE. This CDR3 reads CASRLTQDRGTEAFF. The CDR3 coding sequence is TGTGCCAGCAGATTAACTCAGGACAGGGGCACTGAAGCTTTCTTT.

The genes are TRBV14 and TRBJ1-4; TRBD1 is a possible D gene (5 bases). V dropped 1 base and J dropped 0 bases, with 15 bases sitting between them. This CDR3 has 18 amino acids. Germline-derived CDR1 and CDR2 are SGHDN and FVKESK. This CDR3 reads CASSQVTQDTATNEKLFF. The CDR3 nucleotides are TGTGCCAGCAGCCAAGTGACCCAGGACACCGCAACTAATGAAAAACTGTTTTTT.

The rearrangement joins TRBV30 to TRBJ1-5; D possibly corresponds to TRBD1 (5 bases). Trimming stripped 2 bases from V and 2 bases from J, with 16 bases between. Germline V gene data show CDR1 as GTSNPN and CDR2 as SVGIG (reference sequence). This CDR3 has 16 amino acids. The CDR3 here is CAWSPPGGVGNQPQHF. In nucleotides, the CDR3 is TGTGCCTGGAGTCCCCCCGGGGGGGTGGGCAATCAGCCCCAGCATTTT.

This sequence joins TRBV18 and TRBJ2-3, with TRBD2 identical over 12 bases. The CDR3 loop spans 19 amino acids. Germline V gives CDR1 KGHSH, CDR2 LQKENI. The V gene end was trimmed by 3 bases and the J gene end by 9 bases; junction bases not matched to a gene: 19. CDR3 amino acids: CASSPTFLTLAGGPSTQYF. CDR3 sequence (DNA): TGTGCCAGCTCACCGACCTTCCTTACGCTAGCGGGGGGGCCATCGACGCAGTATTTT.

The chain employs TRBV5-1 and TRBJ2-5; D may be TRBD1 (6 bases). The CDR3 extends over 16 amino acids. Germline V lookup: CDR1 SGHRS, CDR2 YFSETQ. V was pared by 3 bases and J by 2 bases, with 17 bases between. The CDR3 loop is CASSCDMGARQETQYF. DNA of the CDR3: TGCGCCAGCAGCTGCGATATGGGGGCGCGACAAGAGACCCAGTACTTC.

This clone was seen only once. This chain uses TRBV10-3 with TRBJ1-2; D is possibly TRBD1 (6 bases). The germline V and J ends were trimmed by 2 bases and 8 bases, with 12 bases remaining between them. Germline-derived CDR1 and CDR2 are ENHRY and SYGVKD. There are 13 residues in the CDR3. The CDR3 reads CAISEKTGKGYTF. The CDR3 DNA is TGTGCCATCAGTGAGAAAACAGGGAAAGGCTACACCTTC.

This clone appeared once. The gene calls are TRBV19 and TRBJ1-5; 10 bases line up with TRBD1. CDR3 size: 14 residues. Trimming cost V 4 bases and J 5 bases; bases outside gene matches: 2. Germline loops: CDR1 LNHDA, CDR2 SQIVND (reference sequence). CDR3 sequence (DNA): TGTGCCAGTAGTAGGGACAGGGGAGATCAGCCCCAGCATTTT. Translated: CASSRDRGDQPQHF. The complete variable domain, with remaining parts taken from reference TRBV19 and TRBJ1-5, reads DGGITQSPKYLFRKEGQNVTLSCEQNLNHDAMYWYRQDPGQGLRLIYYSQIVNDFQKGDIAEGYSVSREKKESFPLTVTSAQKNPTAFYLCASSRDRGDQPQHFGDGTRLSIL.

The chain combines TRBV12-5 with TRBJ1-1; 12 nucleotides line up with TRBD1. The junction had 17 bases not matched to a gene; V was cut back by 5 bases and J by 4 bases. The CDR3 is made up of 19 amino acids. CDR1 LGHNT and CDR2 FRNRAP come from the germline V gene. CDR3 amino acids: CASGLHRDRGRGVGTEAFF. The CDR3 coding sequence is TGTGCTAGTGGTCTGCACCGGGACAGGGGGCGAGGGGTCGGCACTGAAGCTTTCTTT.

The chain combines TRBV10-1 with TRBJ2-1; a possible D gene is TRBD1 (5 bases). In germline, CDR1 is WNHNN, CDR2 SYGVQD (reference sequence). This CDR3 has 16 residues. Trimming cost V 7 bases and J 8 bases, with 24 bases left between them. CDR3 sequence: CASMNARRTRRHEQFF. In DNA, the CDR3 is TGCGCCAGCATGAACGCGCGGCGGACAAGACGACATGAGCAGTTCTTC.

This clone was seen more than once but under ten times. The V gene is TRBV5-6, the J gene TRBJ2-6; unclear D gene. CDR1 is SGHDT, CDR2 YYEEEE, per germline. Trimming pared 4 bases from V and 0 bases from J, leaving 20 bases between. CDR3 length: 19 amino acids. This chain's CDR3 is CASSKPTVPFTSGANVLTF. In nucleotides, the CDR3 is TGTGCCAGCAGCAAACCAACAGTTCCTTTTACCTCTGGGGCCAACGTCCTGACTTTC.

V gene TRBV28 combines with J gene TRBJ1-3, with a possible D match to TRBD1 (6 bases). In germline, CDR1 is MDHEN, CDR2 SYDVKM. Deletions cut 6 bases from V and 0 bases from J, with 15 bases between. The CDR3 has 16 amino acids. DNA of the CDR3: TGTGCCAGCAGCCCCGTGAGGGGGTCCTCTGGAAACACCATATATTTT. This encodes CASSPVRGSSGNTIYF.

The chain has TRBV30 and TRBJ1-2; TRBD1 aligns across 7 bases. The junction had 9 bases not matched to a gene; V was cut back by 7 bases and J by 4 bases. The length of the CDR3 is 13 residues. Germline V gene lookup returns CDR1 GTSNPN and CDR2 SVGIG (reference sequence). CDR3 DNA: TGTGCCTTCCAGGGGGGTCAGGCCTATGGCTACACCTTC. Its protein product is CAFQGGQAYGYTF.